The source of this TCR beta chain is a study of PD-1 blockade in classical Hodgkin lymphoma. Germline CDR1 reads WNHNN; CDR2 reads SYGVQD (reference sequence). V lost 7 bases, J lost 0 bases, and 8 bases stayed unmatched. The CDR3 consists of 16 residues. Measured with immunoSEQ multiplex PCR; TCRdb has only the in-frame clones, and not every one. The table lists around 92,000 clones, about 83% of them singletons. This clone was detected only once. Time point denoted: cycle 4 day 1 (C4D1), after about 6 weeks of nivolumab. The patients all showed relapse after autologous stem cell transplantation, while their brentuximab vedotin exposure varied.

The sequence derives from a human donor with classical Hodgkin lymphoma. This chain connects TRBV10-1 to TRBJ1-5, with 8 bases aligning to TRBD1. This specimen consisted of peripheral blood mononuclear cells (PBMCs), obtained before the fourth cycle of nivolumab. In nucleotides, the CDR3 is TGCGCCAGCATAAGGGACAGGCCGGATAGCAATCAGCCCCAGCATTTT. Its translation is CASIRDRPDSNQPQHF.